This T cell receptor (beta chain) was identified during a study of beta chain features in type 1 diabetes. Whole-study results and caveats: In all four CD4+ subsets, TCRB CDR3 length was significantly, moderately reduced in type 1 diabetes.

Isolated RNA was reverse transcribed in full, so expressed TCRB transcripts were sequenced. The data were produced by immunoSEQ multiplex PCR, yet TCRdb's version contains in-frame clones alone and is incomplete. Altogether roughly 150,000 clones are present, less than 10% being singletons, with the ten largest covering approximately 0.54%. The sample holds many counts of this clone. The antigen is undetermined. The junction had 3 bases not matched to a gene; V was cut back by 10 bases and J by 8 bases. Germline V CDR1 and CDR2: SNHLY, FYNNEI. The length of the CDR3 is 11 residues. The V gene is TRBV2, the J gene TRBJ2-1; TRBD2 agrees at 9 bases. The sequence was collected from a man in his late teens or twenties with type 1 diabetes. The sample taken for sequencing was central memory CD4+ T cells from blood. Here the CDR3 reads CATAGGYEQFF. CDR3 nucleotides: TGTGCCACCGCGGGGGGGTATGAGCAGTTCTTC.